What follows are 7 T cell receptor beta chains derived from one specimen sequenced in a study of neurological immune-mediated disorders. TCRdb used MiXCR to reprocess the 5' RACE reads, holding one entry per CDR3 protein. Of nearly 45,000 distinct CDR3 sequences listed, roughly 13% were seen once; the top ten hold roughly 1.2%. Sequencing was carried out using PBMCs. The receptor set was obtained from a female donor in good health.

This clonotype was recorded at least ten times. The chain is built from TRBV12-3 or TRBV12-4 and TRBJ1-2, with 7 bases that match TRBD1. V lost 5 bases, J lost 4 bases, and 16 bases stayed unmatched. The CDR3 has 17 residues. DNA for the CDR3: TGTGCCAGCAGTCCCCGGGCAATACAGGGGAAGACCTATGGCTACACCTTC. It yields the protein CASSPRAIQGKTYGYTF.

This clonotype was observed at least ten times. The V call is TRBV5-1, the J call TRBJ1-3, with D unresolved. Trimming stripped 6 bases from V and 0 bases from J, with 10 bases between. The CDR3 runs to 14 residues. CDR1 and CDR2 (germline): SGHRS, YFSETQ. CDR3 loop: CASTLEASGNTIYF. CDR3 bases: TGCGCCAGCACCCTAGAAGCCTCTGGAAACACCATATATTTT.

This clonotype has at least ten counts. The CDR3 loop reads CASSWGYSNQPQHF. The CDR3 DNA is TGTGCCAGCAGCTGGGGCTATAGCAATCAGCCCCAGCATTTT. The V call is TRBV12-3 or TRBV12-4, the J call TRBJ1-5; TRBD1 is a possible D gene (5 bases). Trimming took off 6 bases at V and 0 bases at J, with 9 bases between the two ends. The CDR3 length is 14 residues.

About this clonotype: The junction departs from the called germline gene at one end, perhaps through a read error. J is TRBJ2-2 and V is TRBV5-1, with D perhaps TRBD2 (5 bases). This CDR3 spans 15 amino acids. Germline V gene lookup returns CDR1 SGHRS and CDR2 YFSETQ. CDR3 bases: TGCGCTAGCAGCTTGGCCCGGGAAAACGCCGGGGAGCTGTTTTTT. Amino acid sequence: CASSLARENAGELFF.

This clonotype has at least ten counts. The chain employs TRBV12-3 or TRBV12-4 and TRBJ1-6; D call uncertain. V was trimmed by 6 bases and J by 6 bases, leaving 18 bases between them. This CDR3 region has 16 residues. CDR3 sequence: CASSSGTTSVNSPLHF. Here the CDR3 DNA reads TGTGCCAGCAGCTCAGGAACGACGTCGGTTAATTCACCCCTCCACTTT.

This clonotype has at least ten counts. This sequence joins TRBV25-1 and TRBJ1-2; D is undetermined. Germline loops: CDR1 MGHDK, CDR2 SYGVNS. The germline V and J ends were trimmed by 2 bases and 8 bases, with 6 bases remaining between them. There are 11 residues in the CDR3. The DNA of the CDR3 is TGTGCCAGCAGTGAAAAGAAGGGCTACACCTTC. This encodes CASSEKKGYTF.

There are many counts of this clonotype. The rearrangement uses TRBV3-1 and TRBJ1-2; 9 nucleotides agree with TRBD1. Germline assignment: CDR1 LGHDT and CDR2 YNNKEL (reference sequence). Trimming cost V 5 bases and J 6 bases; bases outside gene matches: 10. The CDR3 covers 15 residues. The CDR3, as DNA: TGTGCCAGCAGCGGACGGACAGGGGCGTCGGATGGCTACACCTTC. Protein product: CASSGRTGASDGYTF.